This T cell receptor (beta chain) is from a study of blood T cells in healthy people across ages. Study-wide points: Per million T cells, the diversity of TCR beta decreased roughly linearly as age advanced.

This clonotype has a handful of counts. Its antigen is unidentified. Trimming left V 6 bases short and J 12 bases short, with 15 bases between. The CDR3 is 12 residues long. The germline V gene has CDR1 MNHNS and CDR2 SASEGT. Using a J-beta primer mix together with a sample-barcoded 5' primer, a second PCR was run for 7 to 11 cycles. A single record per CDR3 protein comes from TCRdb applying MiXCR to the 5' RACE reads. The data hold more than 1,400,000 distinct CDR3 sequences, with roughly 40% observed a single time. V and J are TRBV6-1 and TRBJ2-1; TRBD2 might be the D (5 bases). This sequence originates from a woman aged 18-35 years in good health. The specimen sequenced was blood. The CDR3 nucleotides read TGTGCCAGCAGCGGTTCCCATCGGGGGCAGTTCTTC. As protein: CASSGSHRGQFF.